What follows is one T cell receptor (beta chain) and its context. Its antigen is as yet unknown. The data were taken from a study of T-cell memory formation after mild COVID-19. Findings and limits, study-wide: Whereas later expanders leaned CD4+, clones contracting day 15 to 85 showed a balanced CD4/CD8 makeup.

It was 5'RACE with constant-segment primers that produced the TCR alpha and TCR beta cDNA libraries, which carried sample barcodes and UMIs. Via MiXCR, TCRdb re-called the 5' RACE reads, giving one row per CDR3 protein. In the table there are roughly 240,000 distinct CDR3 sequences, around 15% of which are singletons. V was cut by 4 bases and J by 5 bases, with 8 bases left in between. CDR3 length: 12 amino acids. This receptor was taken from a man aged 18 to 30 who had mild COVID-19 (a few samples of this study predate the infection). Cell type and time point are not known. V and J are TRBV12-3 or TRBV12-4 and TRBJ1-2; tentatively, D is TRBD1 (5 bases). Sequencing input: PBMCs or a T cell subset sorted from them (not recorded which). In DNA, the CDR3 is TGTGCCAGCAGTTACGGGGCTTATGGCTACACCTTC. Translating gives CASSYGAYGYTF.